This TCR beta chain was retrieved from a study of cytomegalovirus exposure and HLA in healthy donors. As concerns this clone: No antigen is known for it.

Study-wide results and caveats: The presence/absence work took it that sequencing depth was about the same across donors. Both high specificity and high sensitivity reportedly marked the classifier's diagnosis of cytomegalovirus status. CMV serostatus was the only recorded immune exposure for donors.

This cohort consisted of healthy bone marrow donors. The CDR3 runs to 16 residues. After removal of 3 bases from V and 2 bases from J, the junction contained 9 bases not matched to a gene. Germline-derived CDR1 and CDR2 are LGHNA and YNFKEQ. With 60 Vbeta and 13 Jbeta primers, the PCR was carried out. TCRdb keeps only in-frame clones here, not all; method: immunoSEQ multiplex PCR. The table records under 150,000 clones, around 70% of them present only once. The sequence came from a human donor in good health. V is TRBV4-2 and J is TRBJ1-1, with 7 nucleotides matching TRBD1. The specimen sequenced was PBMCs. The CDR3 protein is CASSQARTGVNTEAFF. CDR3 DNA sequence: TGTGCCAGCAGCCAGGCTCGGACAGGAGTTAACACTGAAGCTTTCTTT.